These T cell receptor beta chains were read from a single sample in a study of CD8 T cells in Susac syndrome. MiXCR was run by TCRdb on the immunoSEQ multiplex PCR reads, yielding one entry per CDR3 protein. The sample lists 150,000 to 160,000 distinct CDR3 sequences; 94% were seen once. Material: CD8+ T cells from PBMCs. These receptors were taken from a human donor with multiple sclerosis. Each CDR3 is given with its conserved first and last residue. Fields, in order: V gene, J gene, clone size, D gene, CDR3 protein, CDR3 DNA. A D gene is named only where the DNA matches it firmly. Part of the rows lack a size; the others show once, few, many or a class for expanded clones.

>TRBV6-4|TRBJ2-1|.|TRBD1
CASSAGDRGNEQFF
TGTGCCAGCAGTGCAGGGGACAGGGGCAATGAGCAGTTCTTC
>TRBV9|TRBJ1-2|.|TRBD1
CASSGRGEDRGGYTF
TGTGCCAGCAGCGGCCGAGGGGAGGACAGGGGTGGCTACACCTTC
>TRBV28|TRBJ2-7|.|TRBD1
CASSYTGTVYEQYF
TGTGCCAGCAGTTACACCGGGACAGTCTACGAGCAGTACTTC
>TRBV4-2|TRBJ2-7|.|.
CASSGKVDSYEQYF
TGTGCCAGCAGCGGTAAGGTAGACTCCTACGAGCAGTACTTC
>TRBV9|TRBJ1-1|.|.
CASSVGDSNTEAFF
TGTGCCAGCAGCGTAGGCGACAGTAACACTGAAGCTTTCTTT
>TRBV7-9|TRBJ2-4|.|.
CASSLNWGVAKNIQYF
TGTGCCAGCAGCTTAAATTGGGGGGTAGCCAAAAACATTCAGTACTTC
>TRBV29-1|TRBJ1-2|.|.
CSVLGRLDTNYGYTF
TGCAGCGTTCTCGGCAGGCTGGACACTAACTATGGCTACACCTTC
>TRBV28|TRBJ2-5|.|TRBD1
CASSGQEETQYF
TGTGCCAGCAGCGGACAGGAAGAGACCCAGTACTTC
>TRBV6-5|TRBJ2-1|.|.
CASSYSRDIPNEQFF
TGTGCCAGCAGTTACTCGCGGGACATTCCCAATGAGCAGTTCTTC
>TRBV20-1|TRBJ2-1|.|TRBD2
CSALAGGLDNEQFF
TGCAGTGCACTTGCGGGGGGCCTAGACAATGAGCAGTTCTTC
>TRBV20-1|TRBJ2-1|.|.
CSGRDNEQFF
TGCAGCGGGCGGGACAATGAGCAGTTCTTC
>TRBV7-9|TRBJ2-5|once|.
CASSRSAGTEETQYF
TGTGCCAGCAGCCGTTCGGCCGGGACTGAAGAGACCCAGTACTTC
>TRBV13|TRBJ2-1|.|TRBD2
CASSLEGTTEQFF
TGTGCCAGCAGCTTAGAGGGGACTACCGAGCAGTTCTTC
>TRBV9|TRBJ2-1|.|TRBD1
CASSPRDRTNEQFF
TGTGCCAGCAGCCCCCGGGACAGGACGAATGAGCAGTTCTTC
>TRBV20-1|TRBJ1-5|.|TRBD1
CSARDYLQGNSNQPQHF
TGCAGTGCTAGAGACTACCTACAGGGGAATAGCAATCAGCCCCAGCATTTT
>TRBV9|TRBJ2-7|.|TRBD1
CASSASPDRDRGEQYF
TGTGCCAGCAGCGCCAGTCCCGACAGGGACCGGGGCGAGCAGTACTTC
>TRBV27|TRBJ1-2|.|TRBD1
CASSGQGQDGYTF
TGTGCCAGCTCTGGACAGGGACAAGACGGCTACACCTTC
>TRBV12-3/TRBV12-4|TRBJ1-2|.|.
CATPGPEGYTF
TGTGCCACCCCAGGGCCTGAGGGCTACACCTTC
>TRBV4-1|TRBJ2-7|.|.
CASSQIHSRGLAYEQYF
TGCGCCAGCAGCCAGATTCACTCCCGGGGCCTTGCCTACGAGCAGTACTTC
>TRBV30|TRBJ2-7|once|.
CAWSGTSSYEQYF
TGTGCCTGGAGTGGGACCTCCTCCTACGAGCAGTACTTC
>TRBV28|TRBJ1-2|.|.
CASSFGTSRNGYTF
TGTGCCAGCAGTTTTGGGACCTCACGGAATGGCTACACCTTC
>TRBV11-2|TRBJ2-7|.|.
CASSATGQFYEQYF
TGTGCCAGCAGCGCAACGGGGCAGTTCTACGAGCAGTACTTC
>TRBV27|TRBJ1-2|.|.
CASSQSQGYGYTF
TGTGCCAGCAGTCAGTCACAGGGTTATGGCTACACCTTC
>TRBV7-2|TRBJ2-1|.|.
CASSLRVQEPYNEQFF
TGTGCCAGCAGCTTAAGAGTCCAGGAGCCCTACAATGAGCAGTTCTTC
>TRBV5-4|TRBJ2-3|.|.
CASSSRVTDTQYF
TGTGCCAGCAGCTCTCGGGTTACAGATACGCAGTATTTT
>TRBV29-1|TRBJ1-2|.|TRBD1
CSVGVPGQGTNYGYTF
TGCAGCGTAGGCGTCCCGGGACAGGGGACAAACTATGGCTACACCTTC
>TRBV28|TRBJ2-7|.|.
CASSSPTTRAYEQYF
TGTGCCAGCAGTTCCCCCACTACCCGGGCCTACGAGCAGTACTTC
>TRBV29-1|TRBJ1-2|.|.
CSVEEGMDYGYTF
TGCAGCGTTGAGGAAGGGATGGACTATGGCTACACCTTC
>TRBV7-7|TRBJ2-3|.|.
CASSRLDSTDTQYF
TGTGCTAGCAGCCGACTAGACAGCACAGATACGCAGTATTTT
>TRBV27|TRBJ2-2|.|.
CASSWAGGELFF
TGTGCCAGCAGTTGGGCAGGCGGGGAGCTGTTTTTT
>TRBV25-1|TRBJ1-6|.|.
CASKQGNSPLHF
TGTGCCAGCAAGCAGGGTAATTCACCCCTCCACTTT
>TRBV12-3/TRBV12-4|TRBJ2-5|few|.
CASSFSETQYF
TGTGCCAGCAGTTTTTCAGAGACCCAGTACTTC
>TRBV15|TRBJ1-1|.|.
CATSGLGGGNTEAFF
TGTGCCACCAGCGGCCTCGGGGGGGGGAACACTGAAGCTTTCTTT
>TRBV15|TRBJ2-3|.|.
CATSRSRGTDTQYF
TGTGCCACCAGCAGATCCAGGGGCACAGATACGCAGTATTTT
>TRBV20-1|TRBJ1-2|once|.
CSAREQLAKDGYTF
TGCAGTGCACGCGAGCAGTTGGCGAAAGATGGCTACACCTTC
>TRBV5-1|TRBJ2-7|once|TRBD1
CASTDTSGQGLEQYF
TGCGCCAGCACGGATACCTCGGGACAGGGCCTCGAGCAGTACTTC
>TRBV3-1|TRBJ2-7|.|.
CASSQGDGTYEQYF
TGTGCCAGCAGCCAAGGGGACGGGACCTACGAGCAGTACTTC
>TRBV15|TRBJ2-3|.|.
CATSRGQISTDTQYF
TGTGCCACCAGCAGAGGACAGATTAGCACAGATACGCAGTATTTT